These 11 T cell receptor beta chains were sequenced from one sample in a study of blood T cell repertoires in COVID-19. The protocol was immunoSEQ multiplex PCR, while the TCRdb copy is restricted to in-frame clones and leaves out a portion. The table has around 230,000 clones, roughly 90% seen once. The sample taken for sequencing was PBMCs or T cells enriched from blood (not recorded which). The receptor source for this set is a woman aged 25 to 39 with acute COVID-19.

The chain employs TRBV18 and TRBJ1-1, with TRBD1 matching 8 bases. CDR3 size: 15 residues. Germline V lookup: CDR1 KGHSH, CDR2 LQKENI. The V segment lost 3 bases and the J segment 1 base; nucleotides outside the gene matches: 4. The CDR3 bases are TGTGCCAGCTCACCCCCGGGACAGGCGAACACTGAAGCTTTCTTT. Translating gives CASSPPGQANTEAFF.

V usage is TRBV13 and J usage is TRBJ1-1; D not resolved. The V gene lost 5 bases and the J gene lost 6 bases, with 19 bases spanning the gap. The CDR3 has 15 residues. The germline gives CDR1 PRHDT, CDR2 FYEKMQ (reference sequence). The CDR3 loop reads CASSAPPRSRPEAFF. The CDR3, as DNA: TGTGCCAGCAGCGCACCTCCGAGGAGCCGGCCTGAAGCTTTCTTT.

The V and J genes are TRBV5-1 and TRBJ1-1, with 8 nucleotides matching TRBD1. This CDR3 spans 13 amino acids. After removal of 5 bases from V and 3 bases from J, the junction contained 3 bases not matched to a gene. From germline, CDR1 is SGHRS and CDR2 YFSETQ. The CDR3 region is CASRVDRDTEAFF. The CDR3, as DNA: TGCGCCAGCAGAGTGGACAGGGACACTGAAGCTTTCTTT.

The CDR3 reads CASSVGPGGSYEQYF. CDR3 nucleotide sequence: TGTGCCAGCAGCGTAGGACCAGGGGGATCCTACGAGCAGTACTTC. This chain connects TRBV9 to TRBJ2-7; 7 positions agree with TRBD1. The germline CDR1 and CDR2 sequences are SGDLS and YYNGEE. CDR3 length: 15 amino acids. V shed 0 bases and J 1 base; nucleotides not matched to a gene: 4.

The chain uses TRBV21-1 and TRBJ2-6; the D call in the table, TRBD2, was not verified against the DNA. TRBV21-1 is a pseudogene locus. The CDR3 covers 17 residues. CDR3 in DNA: TGTGCCAGCAGCATCTGGTACATCGGAGGAGGGGCCAACGTCCTGACTTTC. Translation gives CASSIWYIGGGANVLTF.

The CDR3 bases are TGTGCCAGTAGAAACACAGGGGGCGATTCACCCCTCCACTTT. Encoded protein: CASRNTGGDSPLHF. The V call is TRBV19, the J call TRBJ1-6, with 9 bases identical to TRBD1. The CDR3 extends over 14 amino acids. The germline V gene encodes CDR1 LNHDA and CDR2 SQIVND (reference sequence). The V gene end was trimmed by 6 bases and the J gene end by 8 bases; junction bases not matched to a gene: 5.

The chain employs TRBV2 and TRBJ2-3; possibly TRBD1 for D (5 bases). The CDR3 has 15 residues. V was cut by 0 bases and J by 1 base, with 8 bases left in between. Germline V gene data show CDR1 as SNHLY and CDR2 as FYNNEI. This chain's CDR3 is CASSEAGARTDTQYF. The CDR3 DNA reads as TGTGCCAGCAGTGAAGCTGGGGCCCGCACAGATACGCAGTATTTT.

The V and J genes are TRBV7-9 and TRBJ1-2; possible D gene TRBD1, 6 bases. CDR3 length equals 15 residues. V shed 1 base and J shed 8 bases, with 17 bases lying between them. Looked up from germline, CDR1 is SEHNR and CDR2 is FQNEAQ (reference sequence). CDR3 sequence (DNA): TGTGCCAGCAGCTTAGTGGGCAGGGGATTGGGCGGCTACACCTTC. Translating gives CASSLVGRGLGGYTF.

The chain employs TRBV6-2 or TRBV6-3 and TRBJ2-5; D unresolved. Trimming pared 1 base from V and 1 base from J, leaving 7 bases between. This CDR3 has 14 residues. Per germline, CDR1 MNHEY and CDR2 SVGEGT. CDR3 nucleotide sequence: TGTGCCAGCAGTTACTACGCAGGCCAAGAGACCCAGTACTTC. It encodes CASSYYAGQETQYF.

V usage is TRBV11-2 and J usage is TRBJ1-1; no clear D gene. The germline V and J ends were trimmed by 0 bases and 5 bases, with 7 bases remaining between them. The CDR3 is made up of 13 amino acids. Germline lookup yields CDR1 SGHAT and CDR2 FQNNGV. The CDR3 DNA reads TGTGCCAGCAGCTTAGATGAGTCTACTGAAGCTTTCTTT. Translating it yields CASSLDESTEAFF.

The rearrangement uses TRBV19 and TRBJ1-4; 9 bases line up with TRBD1. V was pared by 11 bases and J by 10 bases, with 5 bases of the junction left unmatched. The CDR3 has 11 amino acids. Germline V gene data show CDR1 as LNHDA and CDR2 as SQIVND (reference sequence). The DNA for the CDR3 is TGTGCCGCCAGACAGGGGGGAAAACTGTTTTTT. Encoded protein: CAARQGGKLFF.